This is a list of T cell receptor beta chains from one sample in a study of early T cells in non-severe SARS-CoV-2 infection. Each CDR3 protein is one row after TCRdb ran MiXCR on the 5' RACE reads. The top ten hold roughly 8.2% of the sample, which has about 66,000 distinct CDR3 sequences, roughly 18% seen once. The material sequenced was whole blood, taken at baseline. The source is an adult who was a healthcare worker with PCR-confirmed SARS-CoV-2 infection or an uninfected control (not recorded which). CDR3s include the opening cysteine and the closing phenylalanine or tryptophan. D genes are given only for firm matches. Not every row has a clone size; where given, it reads once, few, many or a size class.

many	TRBJ1-6	18	TRBV28	TRBD1	CASGPPGQQGLDNSPLHF	TGTGCCAGCGGACCTCCGGGACAGCAAGGGCTCGATAATTCACCCCTCCACTTT
many	TRBJ2-1	12	TRBV25-1	.	CASSEVFGEQFF	TGTGCCAGCAGTGAAGTGTTCGGTGAGCAGTTCTTC
.	TRBJ1-3	17	TRBV12-3/TRBV12-4	.	CASSSSRHPTSGNTIYF	TGTGCCAGCAGTTCTTCTAGACACCCTACCTCTGGAAACACCATATATTTT
.	TRBJ1-1	11	TRBV29-1	.	CSVEPASEAFF	TGCAGCGTTGAGCCTGCGTCTGAAGCTTTCTTT
few	TRBJ2-2	13	TRBV19	TRBD2	CASSIGGSAELFF	TGTGCCAGTAGTATCGGGGGGTCCGCGGAGCTGTTTTTT
.	TRBJ2-7	16	TRBV14	TRBD1	CASRKTGQGTSYEQYF	TGTGCCAGCAGGAAAACGGGACAGGGGACCTCCTACGAGCAGTACTTC
.	TRBJ2-7	12	TRBV20-1	.	CSAGVPGYEQYF	TGCAGTGCCGGGGTTCCGGGGTACGAGCAGTACTTC
.	TRBJ1-4	14	TRBV6-1	TRBD1	CASRMDRGVEKLFF	TGTGCCAGCAGGATGGACAGGGGTGTTGAAAAACTGTTTTTT
many	TRBJ1-6	16	TRBV5-1	TRBD1	CASSFEGQGLGSPLHF	TGCGCCAGCAGCTTCGAGGGACAGGGGTTGGGTTCACCCCTCCACTTT
few	TRBJ2-7	15	TRBV28	TRBD2	CASSSGTSGSREQYF	TGTGCCAGCAGTTCAGGGACTAGCGGGAGCCGCGAGCAGTACTTC